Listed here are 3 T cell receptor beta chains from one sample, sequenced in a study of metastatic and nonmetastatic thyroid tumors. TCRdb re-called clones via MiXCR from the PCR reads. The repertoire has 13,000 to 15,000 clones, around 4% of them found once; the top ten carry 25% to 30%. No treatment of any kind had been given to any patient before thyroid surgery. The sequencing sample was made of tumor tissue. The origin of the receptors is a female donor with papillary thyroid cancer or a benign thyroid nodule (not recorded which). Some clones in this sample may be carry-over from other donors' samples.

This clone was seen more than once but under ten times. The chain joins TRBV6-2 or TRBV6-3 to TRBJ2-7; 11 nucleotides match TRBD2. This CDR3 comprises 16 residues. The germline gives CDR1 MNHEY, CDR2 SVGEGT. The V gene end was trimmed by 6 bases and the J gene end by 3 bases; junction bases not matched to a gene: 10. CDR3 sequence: CASREFPSGRLYEQYF. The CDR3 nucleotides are TGTGCCAGCAGGGAATTCCCTAGCGGGAGGCTCTACGAGCAGTACTTC.

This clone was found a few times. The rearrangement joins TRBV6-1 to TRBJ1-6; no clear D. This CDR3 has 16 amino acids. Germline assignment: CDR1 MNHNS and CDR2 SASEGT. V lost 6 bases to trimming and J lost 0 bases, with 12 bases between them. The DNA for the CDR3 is TGTGCCAGCAGACCCGACGGGAGCTCCTATAATTCACCCCTCCACTTT. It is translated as CASRPDGSSYNSPLHF.

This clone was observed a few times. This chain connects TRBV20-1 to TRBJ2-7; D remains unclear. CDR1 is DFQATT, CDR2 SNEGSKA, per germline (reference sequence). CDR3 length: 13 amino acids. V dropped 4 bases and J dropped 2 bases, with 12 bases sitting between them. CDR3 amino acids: CSAKDLITYEQYF. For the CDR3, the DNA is TGCAGTGCTAAAGACCTAATTACCTACGAGCAGTACTTC.